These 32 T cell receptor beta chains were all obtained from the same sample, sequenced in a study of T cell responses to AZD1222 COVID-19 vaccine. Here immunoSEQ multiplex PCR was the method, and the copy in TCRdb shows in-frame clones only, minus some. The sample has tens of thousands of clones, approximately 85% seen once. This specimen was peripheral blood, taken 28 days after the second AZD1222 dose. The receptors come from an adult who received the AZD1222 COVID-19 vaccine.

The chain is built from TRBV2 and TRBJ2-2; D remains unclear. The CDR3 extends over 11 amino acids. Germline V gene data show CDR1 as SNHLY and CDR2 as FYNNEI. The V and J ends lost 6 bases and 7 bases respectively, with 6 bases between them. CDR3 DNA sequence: TGTGCCAGCAGGACATACGGGGAGCTGTTTTTT. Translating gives CASRTYGELFF. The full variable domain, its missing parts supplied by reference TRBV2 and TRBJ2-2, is EPEVTQTPSHQVTQMGQEVILRCVPISNHLYFYWYRQILGQKVEFLVSFYNNEISEKSEIFDDQFSVERPDGSNFTLKIRSTKLEDSAMYFCASRTYGELFFGEGSRLTVL.

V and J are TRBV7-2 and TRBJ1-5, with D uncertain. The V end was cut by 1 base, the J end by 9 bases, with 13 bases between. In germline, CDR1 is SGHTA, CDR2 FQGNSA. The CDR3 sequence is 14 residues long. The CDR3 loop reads CASSLDGVTRPQHF. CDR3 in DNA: TGTGCCAGCAGCTTAGACGGGGTCACAAGGCCCCAGCATTTT.

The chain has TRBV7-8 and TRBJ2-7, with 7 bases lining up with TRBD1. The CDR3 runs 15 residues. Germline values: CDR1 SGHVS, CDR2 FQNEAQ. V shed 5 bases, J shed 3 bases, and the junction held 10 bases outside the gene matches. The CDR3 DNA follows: TGTGCCAGCAGCAAATACCGGGACAGAGACTACGAGCAGTACTTC. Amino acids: CASSKYRDRDYEQYF. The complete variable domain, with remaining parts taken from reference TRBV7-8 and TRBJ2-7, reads GAGVSQSPRYKVAKRGQDVALRCDPISGHVSLFWYQQALGQGPEFLTYFQNEAQLDKSGLPSDRFFAERPEGSVSTLKIQRTQQEDSAVYLCASSKYRDRDYEQYFGPGTRLTVT.

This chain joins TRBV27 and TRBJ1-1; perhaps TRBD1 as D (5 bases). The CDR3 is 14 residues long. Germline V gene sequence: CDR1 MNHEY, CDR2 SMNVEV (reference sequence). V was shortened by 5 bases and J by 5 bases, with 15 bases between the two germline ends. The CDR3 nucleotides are TGTGCCAGCAGTCCGATCGTTGACAGAACTGAAGCTTTCTTT. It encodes CASSPIVDRTEAFF.

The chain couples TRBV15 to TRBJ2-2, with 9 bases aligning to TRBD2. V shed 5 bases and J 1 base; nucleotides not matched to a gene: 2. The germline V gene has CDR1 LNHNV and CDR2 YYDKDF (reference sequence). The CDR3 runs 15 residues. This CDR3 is CATSVTSGNTGELFF. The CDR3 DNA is TGTGCCACCAGCGTGACTAGCGGGAACACCGGGGAGCTGTTTTTT.

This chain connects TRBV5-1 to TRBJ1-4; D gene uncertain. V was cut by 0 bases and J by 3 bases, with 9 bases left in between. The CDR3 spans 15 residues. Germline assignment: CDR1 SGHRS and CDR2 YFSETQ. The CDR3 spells CASSLEYGANEKLFF. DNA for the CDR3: TGCGCCAGCAGCTTGGAGTACGGGGCTAATGAAAAACTGTTTTTT.

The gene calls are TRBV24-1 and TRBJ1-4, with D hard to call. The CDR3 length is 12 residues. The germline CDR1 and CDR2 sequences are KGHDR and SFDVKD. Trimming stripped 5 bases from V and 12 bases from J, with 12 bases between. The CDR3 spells CATSAGIGELFF. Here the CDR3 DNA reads TGTGCCACCAGTGCGGGGATCGGGGAACTGTTTTTT.

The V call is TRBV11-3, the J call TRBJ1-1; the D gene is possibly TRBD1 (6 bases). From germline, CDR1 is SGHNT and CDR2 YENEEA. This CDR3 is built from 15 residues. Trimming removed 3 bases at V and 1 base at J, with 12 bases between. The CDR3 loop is CASSLGGSQNTEAFF. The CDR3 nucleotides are TGTGCCAGCAGCTTGGGGGGCAGTCAGAACACTGAAGCTTTCTTT.

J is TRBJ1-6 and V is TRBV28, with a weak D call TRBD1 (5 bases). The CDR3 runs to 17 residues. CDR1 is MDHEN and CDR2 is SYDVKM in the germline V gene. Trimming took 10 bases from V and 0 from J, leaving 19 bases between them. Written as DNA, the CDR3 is TGTGCCACCATCCCTCTTGGGGCGAGCTCCTATAATTCACCCCTCCACTTT. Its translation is CATIPLGASSYNSPLHF.

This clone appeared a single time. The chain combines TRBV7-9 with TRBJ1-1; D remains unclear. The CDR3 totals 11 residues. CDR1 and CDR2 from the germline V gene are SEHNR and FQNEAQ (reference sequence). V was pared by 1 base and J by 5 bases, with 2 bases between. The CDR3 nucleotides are TGTGCCAGCAGCTTAGTAACTGAAGCTTTCTTT. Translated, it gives CASSLVTEAFF.

This CDR3 is CASSIFSATGTSIRETQYF. DNA for the CDR3: TGTGCCAGTAGTATTTTCTCAGCGACCGGGACTAGCATTCGAGAGACCCAGTACTTC. V is TRBV19 and J is TRBJ2-5, with 9 bases identical to TRBD2. Per germline, CDR1 LNHDA and CDR2 SQIVND (reference sequence). Trimming cost V 3 bases and J 4 bases; bases outside gene matches: 18. This CDR3 is built from 19 residues.

The CDR3, as DNA: TGTGCCAGCAGTTACGGACAGGGGGGTTTTGAAAAACTGTTTTTT. Encoded protein: CASSYGQGGFEKLFF. This chain connects TRBV6-5 to TRBJ1-4, with 10 bases identical to TRBD1. V shed 2 bases and J 7 bases; nucleotides not matched to a gene: 4. CDR1 is MNHEY, CDR2 SVGAGI, per germline. The CDR3 runs 15 residues.

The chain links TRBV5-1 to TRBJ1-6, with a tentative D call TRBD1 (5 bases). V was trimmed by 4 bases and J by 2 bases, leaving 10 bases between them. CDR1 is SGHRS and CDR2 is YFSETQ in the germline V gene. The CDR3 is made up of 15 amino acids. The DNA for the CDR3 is TGCGCCAGCAGCCCTACAGGAACCTATAATTCACCCCTCCACTTT. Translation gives CASSPTGTYNSPLHF.

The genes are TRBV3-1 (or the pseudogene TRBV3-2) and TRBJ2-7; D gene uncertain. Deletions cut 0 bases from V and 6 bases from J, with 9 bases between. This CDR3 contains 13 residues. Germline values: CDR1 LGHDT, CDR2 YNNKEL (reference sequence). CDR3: CASSQDWSSEQYF. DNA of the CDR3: TGTGCCAGCAGCCAAGATTGGAGCTCCGAGCAGTACTTC.

The CDR3 DNA reads TGTGCCAGCAGTTTCCGGGACCTCAGGGAAGCTTTCTTT. It translates to CASSFRDLREAFF. The chain carries TRBV27 and TRBJ1-1; D possibly corresponds to TRBD1 (5 bases). Trimming stripped 3 bases from V and 8 bases from J, with 13 bases between. There are 13 residues in the CDR3. Germline loops: CDR1 MNHEY, CDR2 SMNVEV (reference sequence).

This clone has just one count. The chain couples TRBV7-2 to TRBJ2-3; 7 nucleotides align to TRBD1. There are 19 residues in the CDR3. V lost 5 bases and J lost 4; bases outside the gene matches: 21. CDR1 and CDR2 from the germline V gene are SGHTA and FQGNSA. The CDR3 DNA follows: TGTGCCAGCAGCCTACGCCCTAAAACAGGGGCGCCCAGAGCAGATACGCAGTATTTT. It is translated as CASSLRPKTGAPRADTQYF.

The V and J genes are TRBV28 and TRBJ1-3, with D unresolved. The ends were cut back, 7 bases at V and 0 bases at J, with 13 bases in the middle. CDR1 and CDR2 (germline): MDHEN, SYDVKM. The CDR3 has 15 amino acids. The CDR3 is CASNWRRLSGNTIYF. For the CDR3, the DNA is TGTGCCAGCAACTGGCGCAGGCTCTCTGGAAACACCATATATTTT.

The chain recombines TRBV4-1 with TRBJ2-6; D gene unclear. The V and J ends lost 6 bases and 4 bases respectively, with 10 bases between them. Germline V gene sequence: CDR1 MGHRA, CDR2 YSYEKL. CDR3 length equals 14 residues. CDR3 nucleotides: TGCGCCAGCAGAACAGTGGGGGGGGCCAACGTCCTGACTTTC. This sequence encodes CASRTVGGANVLTF.

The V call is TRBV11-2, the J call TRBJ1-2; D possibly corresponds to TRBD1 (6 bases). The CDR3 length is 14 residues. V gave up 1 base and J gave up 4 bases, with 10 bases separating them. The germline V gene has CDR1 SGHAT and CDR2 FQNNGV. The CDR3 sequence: CASSLGTGSYGYTF. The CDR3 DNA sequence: TGTGCCAGCAGCTTAGGTACAGGGTCCTATGGCTACACCTTC.

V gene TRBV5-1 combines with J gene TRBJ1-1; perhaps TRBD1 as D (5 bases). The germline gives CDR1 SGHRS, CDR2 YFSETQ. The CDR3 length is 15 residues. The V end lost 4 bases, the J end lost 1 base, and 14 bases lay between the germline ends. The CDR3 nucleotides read TGCGCCAGCAGCGGACTAGGGGCCCCGAACACTGAAGCTTTCTTT. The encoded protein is CASSGLGAPNTEAFF.

CDR3 nucleotides: TGTGCCAGCAGCGCCTCATTACATACGCAGTATTTT. Encoded protein: CASSASLHTQYF. The chain joins TRBV14 to TRBJ2-3; D unresolved. From germline, CDR1 is SGHDN and CDR2 FVKESK. CDR3 length equals 12 residues. Trimming removed 5 bases at V and 7 bases at J, with 10 bases between.

The CDR3, as DNA: TGTGCCAGCAGTGGACAGGCGATGAACACTGAAGCTTTCTTT. As protein: CASSGQAMNTEAFF. The V call is TRBV2, the J call TRBJ1-1; D is possibly TRBD1 (6 bases). The CDR3 sequence is 14 residues long. Trimming stripped 4 bases from V and 0 bases from J, with 9 bases between. Germline assignment: CDR1 SNHLY and CDR2 FYNNEI.

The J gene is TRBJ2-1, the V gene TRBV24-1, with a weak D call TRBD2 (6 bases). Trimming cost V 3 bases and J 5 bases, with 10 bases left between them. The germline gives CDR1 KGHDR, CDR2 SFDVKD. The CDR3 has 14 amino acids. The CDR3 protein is CATSDRDWNNEQFF. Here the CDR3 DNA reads TGTGCCACCAGTGATCGGGACTGGAACAATGAGCAGTTCTTC.

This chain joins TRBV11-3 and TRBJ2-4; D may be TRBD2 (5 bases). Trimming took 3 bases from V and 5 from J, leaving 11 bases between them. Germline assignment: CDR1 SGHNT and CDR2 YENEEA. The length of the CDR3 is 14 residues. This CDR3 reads CASSFQDGENIQYF. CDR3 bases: TGTGCCAGCAGCTTCCAGGACGGGGAAAACATTCAGTACTTC.

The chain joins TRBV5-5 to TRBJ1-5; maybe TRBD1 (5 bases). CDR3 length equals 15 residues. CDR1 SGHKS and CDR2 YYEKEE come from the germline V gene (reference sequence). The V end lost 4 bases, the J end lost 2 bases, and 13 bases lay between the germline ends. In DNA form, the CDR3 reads TGTGCCAGCAGCCCCTCGGGGGGTGGCAATCAGCCCCAGCATTTT. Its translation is CASSPSGGGNQPQHF.

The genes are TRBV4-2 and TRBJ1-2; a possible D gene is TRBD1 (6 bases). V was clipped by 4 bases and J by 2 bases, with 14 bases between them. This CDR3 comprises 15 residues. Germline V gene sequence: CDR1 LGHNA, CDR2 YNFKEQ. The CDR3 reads CASSRGRGVNYGYTF. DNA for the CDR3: TGTGCCAGCAGCCGAGGGAGGGGGGTGAACTATGGCTACACCTTC.

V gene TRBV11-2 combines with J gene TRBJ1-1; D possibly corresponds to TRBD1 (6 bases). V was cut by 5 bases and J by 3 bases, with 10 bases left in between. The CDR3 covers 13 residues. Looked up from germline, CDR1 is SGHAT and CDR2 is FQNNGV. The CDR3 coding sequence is TGTGCCAGCAGCCTCTACAGGGACACTGAAGCTTTCTTT. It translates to CASSLYRDTEAFF.

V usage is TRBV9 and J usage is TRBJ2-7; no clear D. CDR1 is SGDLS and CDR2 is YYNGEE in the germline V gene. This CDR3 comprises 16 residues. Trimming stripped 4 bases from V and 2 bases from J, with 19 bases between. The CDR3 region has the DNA TGTGCCAGCAGCCCGAGGCCGGGTTTTCACACCTACGAGCAGTACTTC. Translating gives CASSPRPGFHTYEQYF.

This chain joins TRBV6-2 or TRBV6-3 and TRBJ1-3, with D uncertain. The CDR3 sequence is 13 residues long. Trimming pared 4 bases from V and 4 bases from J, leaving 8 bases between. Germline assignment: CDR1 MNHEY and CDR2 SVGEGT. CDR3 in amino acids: CASSSGPGNTIYF. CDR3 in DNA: TGTGCCAGCAGTTCCGGGCCGGGAAACACCATATATTTT.

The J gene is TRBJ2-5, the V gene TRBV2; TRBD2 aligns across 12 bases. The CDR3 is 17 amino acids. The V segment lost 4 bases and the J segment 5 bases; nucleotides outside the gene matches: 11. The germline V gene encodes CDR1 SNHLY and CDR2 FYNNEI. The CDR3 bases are TGTGCCAGCAGTGCGACTAGCGGGGGCTTCTATGGGGAGACCCAGTACTTC. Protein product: CASSATSGGFYGETQYF.

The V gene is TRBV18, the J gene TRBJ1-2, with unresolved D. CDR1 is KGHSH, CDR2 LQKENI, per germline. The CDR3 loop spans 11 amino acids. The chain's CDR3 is CVTRAFYGYTF. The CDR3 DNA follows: TGTGTCACCCGGGCATTCTATGGCTACACCTTC.

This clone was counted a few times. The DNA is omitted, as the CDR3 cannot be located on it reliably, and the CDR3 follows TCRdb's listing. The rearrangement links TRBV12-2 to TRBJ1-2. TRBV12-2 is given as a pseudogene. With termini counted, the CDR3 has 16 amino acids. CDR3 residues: CASRYPCGGGGRSYTF.